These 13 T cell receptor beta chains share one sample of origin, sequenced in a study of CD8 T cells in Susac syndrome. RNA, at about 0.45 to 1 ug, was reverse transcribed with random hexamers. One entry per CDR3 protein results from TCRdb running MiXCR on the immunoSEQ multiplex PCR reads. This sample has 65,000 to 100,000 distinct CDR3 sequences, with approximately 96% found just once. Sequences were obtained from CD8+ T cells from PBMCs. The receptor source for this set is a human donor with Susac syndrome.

CDR3 in amino acids: CASSSNTDGEAFF. The CDR3 DNA reads TGTGCCAGCAGCTCAAACACGGACGGTGAAGCTTTCTTT. V gene TRBV28 combines with J gene TRBJ1-1, with D unclear. Looked up from germline, CDR1 is MDHEN and CDR2 is SYDVKM. CDR3 size: 13 residues. Trimming removed 6 bases from V and 7 bases from J, with 15 bases in between.

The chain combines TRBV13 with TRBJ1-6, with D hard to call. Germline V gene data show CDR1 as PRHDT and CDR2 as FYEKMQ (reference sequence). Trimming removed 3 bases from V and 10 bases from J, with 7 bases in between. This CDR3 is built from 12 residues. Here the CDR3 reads CASSFLLSPLHF. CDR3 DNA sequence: TGTGCCAGCAGCTTCCTCCTATCACCCCTCCACTTT.

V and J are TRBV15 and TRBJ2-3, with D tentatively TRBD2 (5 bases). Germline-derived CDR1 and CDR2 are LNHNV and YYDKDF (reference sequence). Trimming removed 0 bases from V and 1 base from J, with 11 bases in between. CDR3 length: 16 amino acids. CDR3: CATSRDRGSGTDTQYF. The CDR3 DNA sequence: TGTGCCACCAGCAGAGATCGGGGTAGCGGCACAGATACGCAGTATTTT. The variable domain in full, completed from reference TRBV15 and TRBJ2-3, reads DAMVIQNPRYQVTQFGKPVTLSCSQTLNHNVMYWYQQKSSQAPKLLFHYYDKDFNNEADTPDNFQSRRPNTSFCFLDIRSPGLGDTAMYLCATSRDRGSGTDTQYFGPGTRLTVL.

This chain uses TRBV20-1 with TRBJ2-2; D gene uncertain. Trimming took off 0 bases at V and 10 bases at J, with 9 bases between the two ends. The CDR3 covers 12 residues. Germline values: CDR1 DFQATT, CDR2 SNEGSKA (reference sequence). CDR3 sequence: CSARDGRTELFF. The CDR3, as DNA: TGCAGTGCTAGAGATGGACGTACGGAGCTGTTTTTT.

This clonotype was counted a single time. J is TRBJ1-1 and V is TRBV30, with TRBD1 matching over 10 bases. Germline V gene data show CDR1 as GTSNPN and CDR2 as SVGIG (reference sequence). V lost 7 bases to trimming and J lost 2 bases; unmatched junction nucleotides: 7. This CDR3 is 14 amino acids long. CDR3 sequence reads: CASVWDRGNTEAFF. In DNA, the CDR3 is TGTGCCTCGGTTTGGGACAGGGGTAACACTGAAGCTTTCTTT.

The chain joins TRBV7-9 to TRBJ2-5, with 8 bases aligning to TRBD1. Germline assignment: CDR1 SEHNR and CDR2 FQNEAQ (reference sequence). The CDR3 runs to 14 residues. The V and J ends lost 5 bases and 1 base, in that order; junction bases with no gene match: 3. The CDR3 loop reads CASSNTGGQETQYF. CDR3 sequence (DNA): TGTGCCAGCAGCAACACAGGGGGCCAAGAGACCCAGTACTTC.

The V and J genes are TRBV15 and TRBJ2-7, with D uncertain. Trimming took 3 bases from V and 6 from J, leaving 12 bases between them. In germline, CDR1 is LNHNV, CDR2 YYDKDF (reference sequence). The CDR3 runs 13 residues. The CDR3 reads CATSRVPMVEQYF. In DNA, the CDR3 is TGTGCCACCAGCAGGGTCCCGATGGTCGAGCAGTACTTC.

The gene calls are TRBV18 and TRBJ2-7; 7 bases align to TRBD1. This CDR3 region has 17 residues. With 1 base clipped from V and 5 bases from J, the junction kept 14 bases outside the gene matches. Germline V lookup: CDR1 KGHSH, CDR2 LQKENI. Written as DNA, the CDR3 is TGTGCCAGCTCACCACAACAGACAGGGAATACGGGCAACGAGCAGTACTTC. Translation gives CASSPQQTGNTGNEQYF.

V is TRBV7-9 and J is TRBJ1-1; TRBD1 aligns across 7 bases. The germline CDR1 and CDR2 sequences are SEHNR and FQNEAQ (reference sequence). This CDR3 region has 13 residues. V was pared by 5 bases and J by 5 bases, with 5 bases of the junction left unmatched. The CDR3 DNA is TGTGCCAGCAGCCGGGACAGTGGGACTGAAGCTTTCTTT. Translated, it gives CASSRDSGTEAFF.

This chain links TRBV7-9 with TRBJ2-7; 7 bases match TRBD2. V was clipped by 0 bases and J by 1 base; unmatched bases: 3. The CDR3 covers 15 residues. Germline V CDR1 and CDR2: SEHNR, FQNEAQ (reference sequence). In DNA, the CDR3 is TGTGCCAGCAGCTTAGCACCGGGGGGATCCTACGAGCAGTACTTC. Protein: CASSLAPGGSYEQYF.

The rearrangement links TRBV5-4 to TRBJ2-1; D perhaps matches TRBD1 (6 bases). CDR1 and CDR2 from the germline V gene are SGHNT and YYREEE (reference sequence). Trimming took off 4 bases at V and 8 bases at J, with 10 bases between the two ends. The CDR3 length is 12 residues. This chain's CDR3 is CASSPSGDEQFF. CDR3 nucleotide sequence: TGTGCCAGCAGCCCCTCAGGGGATGAGCAGTTCTTC.

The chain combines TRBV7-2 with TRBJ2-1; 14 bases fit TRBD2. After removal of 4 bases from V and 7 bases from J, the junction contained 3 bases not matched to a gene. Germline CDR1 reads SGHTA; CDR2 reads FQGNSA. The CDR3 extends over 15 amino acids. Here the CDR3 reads CASSSGTSGGNEQFF. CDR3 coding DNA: TGTGCCAGCAGCTCCGGGACTAGCGGGGGAAATGAGCAGTTCTTC.

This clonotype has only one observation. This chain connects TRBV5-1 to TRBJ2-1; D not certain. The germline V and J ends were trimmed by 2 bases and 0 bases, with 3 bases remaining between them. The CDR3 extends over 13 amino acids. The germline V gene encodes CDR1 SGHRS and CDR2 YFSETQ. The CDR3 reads CASSFRSYNEQFF. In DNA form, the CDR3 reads TGCGCCAGCAGCTTCCGCTCCTACAATGAGCAGTTCTTC.